A single sample gave rise to the 22 T cell receptor beta chains below, sequenced in a study of blood T cells in healthy people across ages. Then a second PCR, running roughly 6 to 12 cycles, was carried out with a sample-barcoded 5' primer and a J-beta primer mix. TCRdb independently ran MiXCR on the 5' RACE reads; one entry per CDR3 protein. The table has approximately 670,000 distinct CDR3 sequences, roughly two fifths seen once. The sample consisted of blood. These TCRs come from an elderly man in good health.

The gene calls are TRBV5-6 and TRBJ2-5; 13 bases align to TRBD2. Germline CDR1 and CDR2: SGHDT and YYEEEE. The V segment lost 4 bases and the J segment 11 bases; nucleotides outside the gene matches: 11. This CDR3 is 15 amino acids long. The CDR3: CASSQRTSGRYEQYF. CDR3 in DNA: TGTGCCAGCAGCCAAAGGACTAGCGGGAGATATGAGCAGTACTTC. Variable domain in full (rest from reference TRBV5-6 and TRBJ2-5): DAGVTQSPTHLIKTRGQQVTLRCSPKSGHDTVSWYQQALGQGPQFIFQYYEEEERQRGNFPDRFSGHQFPNYSSELNVNALLLGDSALYLCASSQRTSGRYEQYFGPGTRLLVL.

A remark on this clonotype: A read error is possible here, since a much larger clone lies one base away. The V and J genes are TRBV5-1 and TRBJ2-5; D is uncertain. CDR1 SGHRS and CDR2 YFSETQ come from the germline V gene. Trimming stripped 5 bases from V and 5 bases from J, with 16 bases between. This CDR3 region has 14 residues. The CDR3 DNA reads as TGCGCCAGCAGGAACCAAGGCCCCGAGGAGACCCAGTACTTC. Translated, it gives CASRNQGPEETQYF.

V gene TRBV6-6 combines with J gene TRBJ1-4, with 7 bases aligning to TRBD1. The germline V gene has CDR1 MNHNY and CDR2 SVGAGI (reference sequence). The CDR3 runs to 15 residues. The V gene end was trimmed by 6 bases and the J gene end by 3 bases; junction bases not matched to a gene: 7. The CDR3 region is CASRKEGQANEKLFF. The CDR3 nucleotides are TGTGCCAGCAGAAAGGAAGGACAGGCTAATGAAAAACTGTTTTTT.

The chain uses TRBV7-2 and TRBJ2-1; 10 positions agree with TRBD2. Germline CDR1 SGHTA, CDR2 FQGNSA. Trimming cost V 5 bases and J 13 bases; bases outside gene matches: 17. CDR3 length equals 16 residues. CDR3 residues: CASSPRVAGGGETQFF. Written as DNA, the CDR3 is TGTGCCAGCAGCCCCCGGGTAGCGGGGGGCGGAGAGACCCAGTTCTTC.

This clonotype was observed at least ten times. V is TRBV20-1 and J is TRBJ1-4; D possibly corresponds to TRBD1 (5 bases). There are 13 residues in the CDR3. The germline CDR1 and CDR2 sequences are DFQATT and SNEGSKA (reference sequence). V gave up 2 bases and J gave up 8 bases, with 12 bases separating them. The CDR3 loop reads CSARYGAGEKLFF. The CDR3 coding sequence is TGCAGTGCTAGATACGGGGCGGGGGAAAAACTGTTTTTT.

This clonotype occurred many times. The rearrangement links TRBV10-2 to TRBJ2-3; 7 nucleotides match TRBD2. This CDR3 spans 14 amino acids. Germline lookup yields CDR1 WSHSY and CDR2 SAAADI. The V gene end was trimmed by 4 bases and the J gene end by 3 bases; junction bases not matched to a gene: 4. The CDR3 DNA reads as TGCGCCAGCAGTGTCACGGGGGGTACAGATACGCAGTATTTT. Amino acids: CASSVTGGTDTQYF.

The chain is built from TRBV6-6 and TRBJ2-7; D possibly corresponds to TRBD1 (7 bases). Per germline, CDR1 MNHNY and CDR2 SVGAGI (reference sequence). The CDR3 loop spans 15 amino acids. The germline V and J ends were trimmed by 6 bases and 1 base, with 16 bases remaining between them. CDR3 bases: TGTGCCAGCAGAACACAGGGGACTGGGTCCTACGAGCAGTACTTC. It yields the protein CASRTQGTGSYEQYF.

In its sample, this clonotype was seen many times. The chain joins TRBV11-2 to TRBJ1-1, with no clear D. This CDR3 is built from 13 residues. Trimming shortened V by 4 bases and J by 6 bases, and 12 bases separated the two germline ends. Germline assignment: CDR1 SGHAT and CDR2 FQNNGV. Written as DNA, the CDR3 is TGTGCCAGCAGCTCCATGGGTTTCGCTGAAGCTTTCTTT. It encodes CASSSMGFAEAFF.

The chain recombines TRBV7-2 with TRBJ2-5, with TRBD2 as a possible D gene (5 bases). The V and J ends lost 0 bases and 11 bases respectively, with 22 bases between them. The CDR3 has 16 residues. Germline V gene lookup returns CDR1 SGHTA and CDR2 FQGNSA. The CDR3 DNA reads as TGTGCCAGCAGCTTAGCACTTCGAGGGAGTGACAATGAGCAGTACTTC. It yields the protein CASSLALRGSDNEQYF. Full variable domain (outside the CDR3, taken from reference TRBV7-2 and TRBJ2-5): GAGVSQSPSNKVTEKGKDVELRCDPISGHTALYWYRQSLGQGLEFLIYFQGNSAPDKSGLPSDRFSAERTGGSVSTLTIQRTQQEDSAVYLCASSLALRGSDNEQYFGPGTRLLVL.

In DNA, the CDR3 is TGCGCCAGCAGTGAGGGGCAGAGGGGCTCCTACGAGCAGTACTTC. Encoded protein: CASSEGQRGSYEQYF. The chain links TRBV10-1 to TRBJ2-7, with D possibly called TRBD1 or TRBD2 (5 bases each). This CDR3 has 15 amino acids. Trimming stripped 2 bases from V and 0 bases from J, with 11 bases between. The germline CDR1 and CDR2 sequences are WNHNN and SYGVQD (reference sequence).

A single count supports this clonotype. The V and J genes are TRBV30 and TRBJ1-4; 11 positions agree with TRBD1. The junction had 12 bases not matched to a gene; V was cut back by 7 bases and J by 8 bases. Germline V gene data show CDR1 as GTSNPN and CDR2 as SVGIG (reference sequence). The CDR3 is 15 residues long. In DNA, the CDR3 is TGTGCCTTCTCCCGGACCGGGACAGGGGGGGAAAAACTGTTTTTT. Its protein is CAFSRTGTGGEKLFF.

This clonotype came up a few times. The chain uses TRBV5-1 and TRBJ2-3; possible D gene TRBD2, 5 bases. V dropped 6 bases and J dropped 0 bases, with 11 bases sitting between them. Germline V gene data show CDR1 as SGHRS and CDR2 as YFSETQ. CDR3 length equals 14 residues. In DNA, the CDR3 is TGCGCCAGCACTCTGGGCGGGAGCACAGATACGCAGTATTTT. This encodes CASTLGGSTDTQYF.

The chain is built from TRBV24-1 and TRBJ2-2; D might be TRBD2 (5 bases). Germline V gene data show CDR1 as KGHDR and CDR2 as SFDVKD. V lost 3 bases and J 4 bases, leaving 11 bases between the germline ends. The CDR3 spans 15 residues. The CDR3 bases are TGTGCCACCAGTGATGCAACTAGAAGCACCGGGGAGCTGTTTTTT. Translated: CATSDATRSTGELFF.

The chain uses TRBV28 and TRBJ2-7; the match to TRBD2 covers 9 bases. From germline, CDR1 is MDHEN and CDR2 SYDVKM. The CDR3 spans 16 residues. Losses at the gene ends were 6 bases for V and 6 bases for J; bases not matched to a gene: 15. CDR3 sequence (DNA): TGTGCCAGCAGGCTAGCGGGGTCCCTAGCCCCATCCGAGCAGTACTTC. This gives the protein CASRLAGSLAPSEQYF.

Worth noting for this clonotype: One junction end disagrees with the germline gene, perhaps due to a read error. CDR3 region: CASGVGLAGYANEQFF. For the CDR3, the DNA is TGTGCCAGCGGCGTGGGACTAGCGGGATACGCGAATGAGCAGTTCTTC. The chain uses TRBV9 and TRBJ2-1, with 13 bases aligning to TRBD2. The CDR3 is 16 amino acids. Germline V gene sequence: CDR1 SGDLS, CDR2 YYNGEE.

This clonotype has a handful of counts. The V gene is TRBV6-2 or TRBV6-3, the J gene TRBJ1-5, with D unresolved. Germline CDR1 MNHEY, CDR2 SVGEGT. The CDR3 consists of 14 residues. Trimming took 2 bases from V and 5 from J, leaving 10 bases between them. The CDR3 DNA reads as TGTGCCAGCAGTTACACGACGGAGGATCAGCCCCAGCATTTT. It specifies CASSYTTEDQPQHF.

The chain combines TRBV20-1 with TRBJ2-7; D tentatively fits TRBD1 or TRBD2 (5 bases each). The DNA matches TRBJ2-5 better at its end, which makes the J call doubtful. Germline loops: CDR1 DFQATT, CDR2 SNEGSKA (reference sequence). CDR3 size: 14 residues. The CDR3 reads CSAGRLRQQETQYF. The CDR3 DNA is TGCAGTGCGGGACGACTTAGACAACAAGAGACCCAGTACTTC.

V gene TRBV9 combines with J gene TRBJ2-2, with 7 bases matching TRBD1. J gave up 4 bases and V 4 bases, and 10 bases lay outside the gene matches. The CDR3 is 16 amino acids. Germline V gene sequence: CDR1 SGDLS, CDR2 YYNGEE. DNA for the CDR3: TGTGCCAGCAGCCTGCCTCTGACAGGGCCCACCGGGGAGCTGTTTTTT. Translation: CASSLPLTGPTGELFF.

This clonotype showed up just a few times. The V and J genes are TRBV11-2 and TRBJ2-4; 8 bases agree with TRBD1. The J call may not be correct, given that the DNA end is closer to TRBJ2-7. Germline values: CDR1 SGHAT, CDR2 FQNNGV. This CDR3 has 14 amino acids. CDR3 DNA sequence: TGTGCCAGCAGCACCGACAGGGGTCGTTACGAGCAGTACTTC. Translated, it gives CASSTDRGRYEQYF.

The chain couples TRBV11-2 to TRBJ2-5; 7 nucleotides align to TRBD2. This CDR3 has 16 residues. With V trimmed by 0 bases and J by 7 bases, 11 bases remained unmatched. Looked up from germline, CDR1 is SGHAT and CDR2 is FQNNGV. CDR3 residues: CASSLDARGGRVTQYF. The CDR3 DNA reads TGTGCCAGCAGCTTAGACGCCCGCGGGGGAAGGGTGACCCAGTACTTC.

This clonotype was found a few times. V usage is TRBV27 and J usage is TRBJ2-6; 7 nucleotides agree with TRBD1. Losses at the gene ends were 5 bases for V and 2 bases for J; bases not matched to a gene: 6. Germline CDR1 is MNHEY and CDR2 is SMNVEV (reference sequence). CDR3 length: 16 residues. CDR3 region: CASSDRQGTGANVLTF. For the CDR3, the DNA is TGTGCCAGCAGTGACCGACAGGGTACTGGGGCCAACGTCCTGACTTTC.

This clonotype was observed a handful of times. This chain connects TRBV2 to TRBJ2-1; tentative D call: TRBD1 (6 bases). Germline CDR1 reads SNHLY; CDR2 reads FYNNEI. This CDR3 has 15 residues. V lost 5 bases and J lost 6, with 17 bases in between. The CDR3 nucleotides read TGTGCCAGCAGTTTAACAGGGACCCTTGGCAATGAGCAGTTCTTC. It yields the protein CASSLTGTLGNEQFF.